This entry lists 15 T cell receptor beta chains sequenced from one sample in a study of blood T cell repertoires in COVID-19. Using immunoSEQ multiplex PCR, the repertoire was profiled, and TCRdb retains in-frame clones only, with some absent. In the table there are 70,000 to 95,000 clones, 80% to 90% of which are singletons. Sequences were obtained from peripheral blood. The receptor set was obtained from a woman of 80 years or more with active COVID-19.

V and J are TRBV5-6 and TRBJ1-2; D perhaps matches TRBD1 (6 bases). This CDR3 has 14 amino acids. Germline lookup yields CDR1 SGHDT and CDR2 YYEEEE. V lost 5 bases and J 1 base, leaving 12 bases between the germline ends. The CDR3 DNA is TGTGCCAGCAGAACAAGACAGGATAACTATGGCTACACCTTC. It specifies CASRTRQDNYGYTF.

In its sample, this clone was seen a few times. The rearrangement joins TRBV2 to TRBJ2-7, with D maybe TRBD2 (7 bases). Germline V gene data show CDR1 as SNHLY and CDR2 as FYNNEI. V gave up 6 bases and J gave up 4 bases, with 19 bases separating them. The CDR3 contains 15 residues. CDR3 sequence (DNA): TGTGCCAGCAGGGGAAGGGGGGGACAAGTGTACGAGCAGTACTTC. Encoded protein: CASRGRGGQVYEQYF.

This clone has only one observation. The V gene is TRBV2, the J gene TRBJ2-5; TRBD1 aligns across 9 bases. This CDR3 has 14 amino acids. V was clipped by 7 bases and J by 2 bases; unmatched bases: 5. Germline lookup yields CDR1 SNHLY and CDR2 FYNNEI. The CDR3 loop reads CASKAGQGQETQYF. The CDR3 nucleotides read TGTGCCAGCAAAGCTGGACAGGGGCAAGAGACCCAGTACTTC. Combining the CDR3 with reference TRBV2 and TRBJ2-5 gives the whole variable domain EPEVTQTPSHQVTQMGQEVILRCVPISNHLYFYWYRQILGQKVEFLVSFYNNEISEKSEIFDDQFSVERPDGSNFTLKIRSTKLEDSAMYFCASKAGQGQETQYFGPGTRLLVL.

The CDR3 region has the DNA TGCGCCAGCACCAGAGAAGTCCTGGGGACGGGAGCGGAGCAGTTCTTC. This translates into CASTREVLGTGAEQFF. The genes are TRBV4-3 and TRBJ2-1, with a weak D call TRBD2 (6 bases). Germline V gene sequence: CDR1 LGHNA, CDR2 YSLEER. There are 16 residues in the CDR3. V lost 7 bases, J lost 10 bases, and 26 bases lay in between.

The CDR3 DNA follows: TGTGCCAGCAGCTTAGTAGTTGGGGGAGGCAGGAACATTCAGTACTTC. Amino acids: CASSLVVGGGRNIQYF. The chain joins TRBV7-2 to TRBJ2-4; a possible D gene is TRBD2 (6 bases). Germline V lookup: CDR1 SGHTA, CDR2 FQGNSA. V dropped 1 base and J dropped 7 bases, with 17 bases sitting between them. This CDR3 region has 16 residues. Filled out from reference TRBV7-2 and TRBJ2-4, the complete variable domain reads GAGVSQSPSNKVTEKGKDVELRCDPISGHTALYWYRQSLGQGLEFLIYFQGNSAPDKSGLPSDRFSAERTGGSVSTLTIQRTQQEDSAVYLCASSLVVGGGRNIQYFGAGTRLSVL.

In nucleotides, the CDR3 is TGCGCCAGCAGCTTGGGTCAGAACTCTGGAAACACCATATATTTT. It codes for CASSLGQNSGNTIYF. The chain has TRBV5-1 and TRBJ1-3; D not resolved. Trimming pared 0 bases from V and 0 bases from J, leaving 7 bases between. CDR3 length equals 15 residues. CDR1 is SGHRS, CDR2 YFSETQ, per germline. Drawing the rest from reference TRBV5-1 and TRBJ1-3, the complete variable domain is KAGVTQTPRYLIKTRGQQVTLSCSPISGHRSVSWYQQTPGQGLQFLFEYFSETQRNKGNFPGRFSGRQFSNSRSEMNVSTLELGDSALYLCASSLGQNSGNTIYFGEGSWLTVV.

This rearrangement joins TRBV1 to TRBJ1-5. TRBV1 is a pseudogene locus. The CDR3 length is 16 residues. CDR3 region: CTSSQREAKVHQPQHF. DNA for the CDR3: TGCACCAGCAGCCAACGTGAGGCCAAGGTCCATCAGCCCCAGCATTTT.

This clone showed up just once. In nucleotides, the CDR3 is TGTGCCAGCAGTAATCAAACTAGCGGGAGGGGGCAGGAGCTGTTTTTT. Translating gives CASSNQTSGRGQELFF. V is TRBV28 and J is TRBJ2-2; 13 nucleotides align to TRBD2. Per germline, CDR1 MDHEN and CDR2 SYDVKM. Germline trimming cut 5 bases from V and 10 bases from J; bases unmatched to any gene: 10. This CDR3 contains 16 residues.

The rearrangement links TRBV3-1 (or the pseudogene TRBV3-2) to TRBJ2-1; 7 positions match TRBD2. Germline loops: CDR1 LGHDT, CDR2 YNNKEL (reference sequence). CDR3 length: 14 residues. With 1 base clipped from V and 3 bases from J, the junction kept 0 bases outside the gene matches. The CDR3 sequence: CASSQVAGYNEQFF. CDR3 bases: TGTGCCAGCAGCCAAGTAGCGGGCTACAATGAGCAGTTCTTC.

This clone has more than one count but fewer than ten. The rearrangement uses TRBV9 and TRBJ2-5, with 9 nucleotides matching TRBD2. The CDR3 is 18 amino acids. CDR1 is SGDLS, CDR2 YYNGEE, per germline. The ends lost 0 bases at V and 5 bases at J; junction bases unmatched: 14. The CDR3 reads CASSVDGRTGTSWETQYF. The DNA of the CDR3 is TGTGCCAGCAGCGTAGATGGAAGGACCGGGACTAGCTGGGAGACCCAGTACTTC.

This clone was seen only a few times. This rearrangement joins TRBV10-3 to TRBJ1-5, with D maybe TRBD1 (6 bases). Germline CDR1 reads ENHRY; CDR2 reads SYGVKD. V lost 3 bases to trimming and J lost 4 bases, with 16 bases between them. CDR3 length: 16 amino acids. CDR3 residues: CAISERQVGGNQPQHF. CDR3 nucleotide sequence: TGTGCCATCAGTGAACGACAGGTGGGAGGGAATCAGCCCCAGCATTTT.

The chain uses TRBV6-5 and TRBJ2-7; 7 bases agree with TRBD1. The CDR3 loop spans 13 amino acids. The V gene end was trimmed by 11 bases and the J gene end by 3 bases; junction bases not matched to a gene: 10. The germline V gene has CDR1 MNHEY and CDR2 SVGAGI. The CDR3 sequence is CAVQTGTVYEQYF. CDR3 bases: TGTGCCGTGCAGACCGGGACAGTCTACGAGCAGTACTTC.

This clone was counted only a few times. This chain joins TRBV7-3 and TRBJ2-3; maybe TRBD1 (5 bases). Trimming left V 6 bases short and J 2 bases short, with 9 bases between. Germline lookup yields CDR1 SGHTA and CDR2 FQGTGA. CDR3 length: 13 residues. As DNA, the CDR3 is TGTGCCAGCAGAACCAGGGACACAGATACGCAGTATTTT. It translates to CASRTRDTDTQYF.

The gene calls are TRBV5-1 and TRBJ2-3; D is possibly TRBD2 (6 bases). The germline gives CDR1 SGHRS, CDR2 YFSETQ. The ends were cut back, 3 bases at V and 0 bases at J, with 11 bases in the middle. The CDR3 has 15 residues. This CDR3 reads CASSSGLSSTDTQYF. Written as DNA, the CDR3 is TGCGCCAGCAGCTCGGGACTCTCTAGCACAGATACGCAGTATTTT.

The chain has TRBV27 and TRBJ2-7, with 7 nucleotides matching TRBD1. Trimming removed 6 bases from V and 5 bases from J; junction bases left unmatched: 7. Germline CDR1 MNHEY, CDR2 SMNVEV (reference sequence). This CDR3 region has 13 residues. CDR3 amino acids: CASSPTGTHEQYF. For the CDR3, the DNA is TGTGCCAGCAGCCCGACAGGGACCCACGAGCAGTACTTC.